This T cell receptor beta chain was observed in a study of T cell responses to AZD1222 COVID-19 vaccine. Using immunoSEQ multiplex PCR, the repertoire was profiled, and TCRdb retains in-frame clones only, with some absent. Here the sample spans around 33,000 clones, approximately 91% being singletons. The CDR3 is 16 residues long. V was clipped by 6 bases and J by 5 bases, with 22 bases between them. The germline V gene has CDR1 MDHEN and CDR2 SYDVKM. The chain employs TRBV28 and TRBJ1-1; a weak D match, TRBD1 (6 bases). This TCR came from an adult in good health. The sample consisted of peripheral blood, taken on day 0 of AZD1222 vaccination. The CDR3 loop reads CASSPSGRGLGTEAFF. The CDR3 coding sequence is TGTGCCAGCAGCCCTAGCGGTCGGGGGCTAGGGACTGAAGCTTTCTTT.